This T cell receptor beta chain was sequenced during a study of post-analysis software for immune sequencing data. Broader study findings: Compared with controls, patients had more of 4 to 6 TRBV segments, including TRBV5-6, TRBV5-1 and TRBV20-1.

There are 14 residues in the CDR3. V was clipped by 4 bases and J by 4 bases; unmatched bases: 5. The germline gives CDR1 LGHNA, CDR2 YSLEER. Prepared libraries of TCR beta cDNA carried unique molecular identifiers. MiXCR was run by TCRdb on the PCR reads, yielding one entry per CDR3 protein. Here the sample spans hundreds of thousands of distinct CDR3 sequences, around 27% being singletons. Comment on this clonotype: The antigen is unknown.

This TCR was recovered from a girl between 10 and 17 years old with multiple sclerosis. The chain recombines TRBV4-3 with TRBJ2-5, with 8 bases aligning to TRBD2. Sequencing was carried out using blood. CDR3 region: CASSRLAGSETQYF. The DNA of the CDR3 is TGCGCCAGCAGCCGTCTAGCGGGTTCAGAGACCCAGTACTTC.